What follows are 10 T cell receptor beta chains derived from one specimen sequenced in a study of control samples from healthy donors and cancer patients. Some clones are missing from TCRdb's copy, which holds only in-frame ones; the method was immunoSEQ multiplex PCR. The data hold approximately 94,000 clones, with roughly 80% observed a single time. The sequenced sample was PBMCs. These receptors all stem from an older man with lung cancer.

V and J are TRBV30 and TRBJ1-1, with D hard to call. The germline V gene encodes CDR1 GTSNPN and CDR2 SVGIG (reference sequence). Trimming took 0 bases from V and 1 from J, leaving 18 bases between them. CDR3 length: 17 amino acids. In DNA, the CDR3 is TGTGCCTGGAGTGTATGGCCAGTCTTCGGAAAGAACACTGAAGCTTTCTTT. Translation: CAWSVWPVFGKNTEAFF.

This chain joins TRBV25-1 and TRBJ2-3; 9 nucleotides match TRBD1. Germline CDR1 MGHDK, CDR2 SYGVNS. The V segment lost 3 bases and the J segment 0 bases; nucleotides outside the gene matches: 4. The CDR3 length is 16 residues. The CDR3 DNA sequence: TGTGCCAGCAGTGAGGGCGGGACAGGGAGCACAGATACGCAGTATTTT. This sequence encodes CASSEGGTGSTDTQYF.

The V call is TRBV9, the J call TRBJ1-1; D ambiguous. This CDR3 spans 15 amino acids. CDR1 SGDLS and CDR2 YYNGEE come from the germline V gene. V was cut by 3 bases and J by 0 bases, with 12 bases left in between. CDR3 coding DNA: TGTGCCAGCAGCGCACACAACCTCATGAACACTGAAGCTTTCTTT. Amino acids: CASSAHNLMNTEAFF.

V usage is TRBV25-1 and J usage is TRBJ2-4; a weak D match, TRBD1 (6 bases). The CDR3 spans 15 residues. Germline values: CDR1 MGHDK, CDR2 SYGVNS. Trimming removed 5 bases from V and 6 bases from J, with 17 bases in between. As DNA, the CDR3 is TGTGCCAGCAGTTCCTGGACAGATAGAGCAAACATTCAGTACTTC. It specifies CASSSWTDRANIQYF.

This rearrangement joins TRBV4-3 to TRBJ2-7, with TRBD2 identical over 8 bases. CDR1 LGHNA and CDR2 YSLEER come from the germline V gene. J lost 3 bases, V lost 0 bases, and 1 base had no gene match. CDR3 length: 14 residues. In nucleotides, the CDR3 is TGCGCCAGCAGCCAAGATCGGGGGGGCTACGAGCAGTACTTC. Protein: CASSQDRGGYEQYF.

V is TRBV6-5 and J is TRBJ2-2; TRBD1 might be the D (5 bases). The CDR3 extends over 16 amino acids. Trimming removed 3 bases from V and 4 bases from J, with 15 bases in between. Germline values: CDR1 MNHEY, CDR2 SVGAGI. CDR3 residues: CASSYLLLQGTGELFF. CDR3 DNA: TGTGCCAGCAGTTATCTCTTACTTCAGGGCACCGGGGAGCTGTTTTTT.

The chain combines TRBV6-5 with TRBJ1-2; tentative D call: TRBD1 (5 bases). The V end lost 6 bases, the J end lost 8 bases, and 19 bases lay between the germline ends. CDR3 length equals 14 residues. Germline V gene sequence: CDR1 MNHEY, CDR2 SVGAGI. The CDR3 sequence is CASSPAGGIGGYTF. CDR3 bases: TGTGCCAGCAGCCCGGCGGGGGGGATTGGAGGCTACACCTTC.

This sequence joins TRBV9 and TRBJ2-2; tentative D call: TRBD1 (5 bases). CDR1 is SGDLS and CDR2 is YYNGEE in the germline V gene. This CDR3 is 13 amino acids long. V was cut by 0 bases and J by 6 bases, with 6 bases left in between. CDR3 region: CASSVGGPGELFF. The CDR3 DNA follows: TGTGCCAGCAGCGTAGGGGGCCCCGGGGAGCTGTTTTTT.

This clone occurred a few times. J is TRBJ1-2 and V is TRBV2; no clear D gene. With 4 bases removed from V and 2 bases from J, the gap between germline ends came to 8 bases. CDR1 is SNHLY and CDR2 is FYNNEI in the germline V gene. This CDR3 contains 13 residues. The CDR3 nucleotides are TGTGCCAGCAGTGGTAAAGAGAACTATGGCTACACCTTC. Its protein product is CASSGKENYGYTF.

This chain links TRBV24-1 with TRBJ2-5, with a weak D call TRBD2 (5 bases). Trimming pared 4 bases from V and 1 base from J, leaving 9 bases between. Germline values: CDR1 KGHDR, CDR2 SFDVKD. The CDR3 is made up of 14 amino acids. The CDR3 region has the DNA TGTGCCACCAGTGAATCGGGAACCCAAGAGACCCAGTACTTC. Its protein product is CATSESGTQETQYF.